This TCR beta chain was sequenced for a study of CD8+CD57+ T cells in acquired aplastic anemia. Points from the study as a whole: Controls did not differ significantly from patients in CD8+ Simpson's diversity.

Details on this clonotype: What it recognizes is unknown.

Patients picked for sequencing had shown CD8+CD57+ cell expansion detected by flow cytometry. No therapy was given to patients before blood sampling. The template used for profiling TCR beta VDJ and CDR3 was genomic DNA. MiXCR, run by TCRdb on the reads, gives a single entry per CDR3 protein. The top ten clones hold 0.82% of a sample with around 500,000 distinct CDR3 sequences, roughly 34% of them seen once. The CDR3 contains 15 residues. J lost 4 bases, V lost 2 bases, and 3 bases had no gene match. Germline CDR1 is SGHDT and CDR2 is YYEEEE. Sequencing was carried out using sorted CD4+, CD8+, or CD8+CD57+ T cells (not recorded which) from PBMCs. The TCR was taken from a human donor with aplastic anemia. V is TRBV5-6 and J is TRBJ1-5; 10 nucleotides align to TRBD1. CDR3 DNA: TGTGCCAGCAGCTTTAGACAGGGGGCAAATCAGCCCCAGCATTTT. Protein: CASSFRQGANQPQHF.